These 27 T cell receptor beta chains came from one sample sequenced in a study of T cell responses to AZD1222 COVID-19 vaccine. Here immunoSEQ multiplex PCR was the method, and the copy in TCRdb shows in-frame clones only, minus some. The sample contains 100,000 or so clones, around nine tenths of which appear only once. The source material was peripheral blood, sampled 28 days after the second AZD1222 dose. These receptors originate from an adult who received the AZD1222 COVID-19 vaccine.

The chain employs TRBV7-9 and TRBJ2-3; TRBD2 aligns across 9 bases. The CDR3 is 14 residues long. Trimming removed 2 bases from V and 4 bases from J; junction bases left unmatched: 1. CDR1 and CDR2 (germline): SEHNR, FQNEAQ (reference sequence). Here the CDR3 DNA reads TGTGCCAGCAGCTTACGCGGGGGGGCAGATACGCAGTATTTT. This translates into CASSLRGGADTQYF.

The genes are TRBV6-2 or TRBV6-3 and TRBJ2-1, with 9 bases fitting TRBD1. The trim removed 0 bases at V and 2 bases at J, leaving 2 bases unmatched. CDR1 MNHEY and CDR2 SVGEGT come from the germline V gene. CDR3 length: 16 residues. CDR3 nucleotide sequence: TGTGCCAGCAGTTACTCGGGACAGGGCACCTACAATGAGCAGTTCTTC. It yields the protein CASSYSGQGTYNEQFF.

This chain joins TRBV6-2 or TRBV6-3 and TRBJ1-5; the D is unclear. CDR1 and CDR2 (germline): MNHEY, SVGEGT. The V and J ends lost 2 bases and 7 bases respectively, with 9 bases between them. The CDR3 is made up of 13 amino acids. This CDR3 is CASSYVAGQPQHF. For the CDR3, the DNA is TGTGCCAGCAGTTACGTGGCGGGGCAGCCCCAGCATTTT.

This chain uses TRBV27 with TRBJ2-2; D may correspond to TRBD1 or TRBD2 (5 bases each). The V gene's germline CDR1 is MNHEY and CDR2 SMNVEV (reference sequence). The V end was cut by 0 bases, the J end by 7 bases, with 18 bases between. The CDR3 sequence is 17 residues long. CDR3 DNA: TGTGCCAGCAGTTTATCCCCGGGGCGCGGACTTGACGGGGAGCTGTTTTTT. Amino acids: CASSLSPGRGLDGELFF.

CDR3 DNA sequence: TGTGCCTGGGGTGGGGGGAGCAATCAGCCCCAGCATTTT. The encoded protein is CAWGGGSNQPQHF. This chain links TRBV30 with TRBJ1-5; D possibly corresponds to TRBD1 (5 bases). The CDR3 has 13 amino acids. Germline CDR1 GTSNPN, CDR2 SVGIG (reference sequence). Trimming left V 5 bases short and J 1 base short, with 9 bases between.

In DNA, the CDR3 is TGTGCCAGCAGTTTGGATTTTTTCGGGGCTTTCTTT. Its translation is CASSLDFFGAFF. J is TRBJ1-1 and V is TRBV12-3 or TRBV12-4; D is undetermined. The ends were cut back, 3 bases at V and 11 bases at J, with 13 bases in the middle. This CDR3 has 12 amino acids.

In its sample, this clone was seen once. The chain recombines TRBV19 with TRBJ1-4, with 9 bases aligning to TRBD1. With 5 bases clipped from V and 10 bases from J, the junction kept 8 bases outside the gene matches. Germline CDR1 reads LNHDA; CDR2 reads SQIVND (reference sequence). CDR3 length: 14 amino acids. CDR3 nucleotides: TGTGCCAGTAGTTCCGGGACAGGGAACGGAAAACTGTTTTTT. This gives the protein CASSSGTGNGKLFF.

The chain recombines TRBV15 with TRBJ1-2; 9 nucleotides align to TRBD1. The CDR3 sequence is 19 residues long. Per germline, CDR1 LNHNV and CDR2 YYDKDF (reference sequence). The V and J ends lost 3 bases and 4 bases, in that order; junction bases with no gene match: 18. CDR3 loop: CATSRGLWDRAEGLYGYTF. In DNA form, the CDR3 reads TGTGCCACCAGCAGGGGGCTATGGGACAGGGCAGAGGGTCTCTATGGCTACACCTTC. Using reference TRBV15 and TRBJ1-2 for the parts outside the CDR3, the full variable domain is DAMVIQNPRYQVTQFGKPVTLSCSQTLNHNVMYWYQQKSSQAPKLLFHYYDKDFNNEADTPDNFQSRRPNTSFCFLDIRSPGLGDTAMYLCATSRGLWDRAEGLYGYTFGSGTRLTVV.

V and J are TRBV19 and TRBJ2-3; TRBD2 aligns across 8 bases. CDR1 is LNHDA, CDR2 SQIVND, per germline (reference sequence). The CDR3 runs to 17 residues. V was clipped by 0 bases and J by 2 bases; unmatched bases: 7. The CDR3 nucleotides read TGTGCCAGTAGTATAGATATGGCGGGGGGCCTCACAGATACGCAGTATTTT. Its protein product is CASSIDMAGGLTDTQYF.

This chain links TRBV14 with TRBJ1-1; 7 nucleotides match TRBD1. This CDR3 comprises 15 residues. Germline lookup yields CDR1 SGHDN and CDR2 FVKESK. V gave up 1 base and J gave up 0 bases; unmatched junction bases: 2. The CDR3 sequence is CASSQAGQLNTEAFF. As DNA, the CDR3 is TGTGCCAGCAGCCAAGCGGGACAGTTGAACACTGAAGCTTTCTTT. Full variable domain (outside the CDR3, taken from reference TRBV14 and TRBJ1-1): EAGVTQFPSHSVIEKGQTVTLRCDPISGHDNLYWYRRVMGKEIKFLLHFVKESKQDESGMPNNRFLAERTGGTYSTLKVQPAELEDSGVYFCASSQAGQLNTEAFFGQGTRLTVV.

The chain joins TRBV18 to TRBJ1-5; 7 bases fit TRBD1. Germline lookup yields CDR1 KGHSH and CDR2 LQKENI. The length of the CDR3 is 14 residues. Trimming removed 6 bases from V and 9 bases from J; junction bases left unmatched: 11. The CDR3: CASSSGTAWGPQHF. The CDR3, as DNA: TGTGCCAGCTCCTCTGGGACAGCTTGGGGGCCCCAGCATTTT.

The J gene is TRBJ1-1, the V gene TRBV7-2; 7 nucleotides align to TRBD1. V shed 5 bases and J 0 bases; nucleotides not matched to a gene: 18. There are 19 residues in the CDR3. Germline lookup yields CDR1 SGHTA and CDR2 FQGNSA. This CDR3 is CASSQLGGPAGGMNTEAFF. CDR3 nucleotides: TGTGCCAGCAGCCAACTCGGAGGGCCGGCAGGGGGAATGAACACTGAAGCTTTCTTT.

The rearrangement uses TRBV10-1 and TRBJ1-2, with D hard to call. V was pared by 3 bases and J by 5 bases, with 7 bases between. The CDR3 is made up of 12 amino acids. Germline lookup yields CDR1 WNHNN and CDR2 SYGVQD (reference sequence). The CDR3 DNA sequence: TGCGCCAGCAGTGATATAGTATATGGCTACACCTTC. This translates into CASSDIVYGYTF.

The chain has TRBV5-1 and TRBJ2-1; D unclear. From germline, CDR1 is SGHRS and CDR2 YFSETQ. CDR3 length: 14 residues. V lost 0 bases and J 6 bases, leaving 10 bases between the germline ends. This CDR3 is CASSLARIVNEQFF. In DNA form, the CDR3 reads TGCGCCAGCAGCTTGGCCAGGATAGTCAATGAGCAGTTCTTC.

V usage is TRBV24-1 and J usage is TRBJ2-5; 7 bases fit TRBD1. The CDR3 sequence is 15 residues long. The V and J ends lost 4 bases and 2 bases, in that order; junction bases with no gene match: 6. The germline V gene has CDR1 KGHDR and CDR2 SFDVKD. CDR3 nucleotides: TGTGCCACCAGTGACTGGGACAGCCCTCAAGAGACCCAGTACTTC. It yields the protein CATSDWDSPQETQYF.

V usage is TRBV6-5 and J usage is TRBJ1-3, with unresolved D. The V end lost 5 bases, the J end lost 1 base, and 6 bases lay between the germline ends. In germline, CDR1 is MNHEY, CDR2 SVGAGI. The CDR3 loop spans 13 amino acids. CDR3 amino acids: CASSPRSGNTIYF. For the CDR3, the DNA is TGTGCCAGCAGTCCCCGGTCTGGAAACACCATATATTTT.

The rearrangement uses TRBV4-1 and TRBJ1-1; D uncertain. This CDR3 is 12 amino acids long. Deletions cut 4 bases from V and 8 bases from J, with 11 bases between. The V gene's germline CDR1 is MGHRA and CDR2 YSYEKL. In DNA form, the CDR3 reads TGCGCCAGCAGCCCAAATGGCCAAGAAGCTTTCTTT. Translating gives CASSPNGQEAFF.

The chain couples TRBV6-5 to TRBJ1-1; TRBD1 is a possible D gene (5 bases). This CDR3 has 13 residues. Germline loops: CDR1 MNHEY, CDR2 SVGAGI. Trimming took 5 bases from V and 4 from J, leaving 11 bases between them. The CDR3 sequence: CASSKQGPTEAFF. CDR3 nucleotides: TGTGCCAGCAGTAAGCAGGGCCCCACTGAAGCTTTCTTT.

This chain links TRBV14 with TRBJ1-2; TRBD1 might be the D (5 bases). Germline V gene data show CDR1 as SGHDN and CDR2 as FVKESK. The CDR3 has 16 residues. Trimming shortened V by 3 bases and J by 5 bases, and 19 bases separated the two germline ends. CDR3 in DNA: TGTGCCAGCAGCCACCGGGACGCTCCCAGCGTATATGGCTACACCTTC. This gives the protein CASSHRDAPSVYGYTF.

The chain's CDR3 is CASSRSQPQHF. CDR3 bases: TGTGCCAGCAGTCGAAGCCAGCCCCAGCATTTT. This chain links TRBV28 with TRBJ1-5; D gene ambiguous. Trimming stripped 5 bases from V and 7 bases from J, with 6 bases between. Germline V CDR1 and CDR2: MDHEN, SYDVKM. CDR3 size: 11 residues. Variable domain in full (rest from reference TRBV28 and TRBJ1-5): DVKVTQSSRYLVKRTGEKVFLECVQDMDHENMFWYRQDPGLGLRLIYFSYDVKMKEKGDIPEGYSVSREKKERFSLILESASTNQTSMYLCASSRSQPQHFGDGTRLSIL.

This clone appeared a few times. The chain combines TRBV7-2 with TRBJ1-2; D is uncertain. Deletions cut 5 bases from V and 8 bases from J, with 9 bases between. The germline gives CDR1 SGHTA, CDR2 FQGNSA. CDR3 size: 11 residues. The CDR3 protein is CASSPSVGYTF. The CDR3 DNA reads TGTGCCAGCAGCCCGTCTGTCGGCTACACCTTC.

V is TRBV5-1 and J is TRBJ2-7; the D gene is possibly TRBD1 (5 bases). Germline V lookup: CDR1 SGHRS, CDR2 YFSETQ. The CDR3 contains 11 residues. Trimming cost V 5 bases and J 5 bases, with 8 bases left between them. The CDR3 protein is CASRQVDEQYF. The CDR3 coding sequence is TGCGCCAGCAGACAGGTAGACGAGCAGTACTTC. The full variable domain, completed using reference TRBV5-1 and TRBJ2-7, is KAGVTQTPRYLIKTRGQQVTLSCSPISGHRSVSWYQQTPGQGLQFLFEYFSETQRNKGNFPGRFSGRQFSNSRSEMNVSTLELGDSALYLCASRQVDEQYFGPGTRLTVT.

J is TRBJ1-1 and V is TRBV18, with a tentative D call TRBD1 (5 bases). The CDR3 length is 13 residues. Trimming took off 2 bases at V and 6 bases at J, with 10 bases between the two ends. CDR1 is KGHSH, CDR2 LQKENI, per germline. The CDR3 loop is CASSPVGGSEAFF. CDR3 nucleotides: TGTGCCAGCTCACCAGTTGGGGGTTCTGAAGCTTTCTTT.

V and J are TRBV7-2 and TRBJ1-1; possibly TRBD1 for D (5 bases). The V and J ends lost 1 base and 2 bases respectively, with 11 bases between them. The germline CDR1 and CDR2 sequences are SGHTA and FQGNSA. This CDR3 has 15 amino acids. DNA for the CDR3: TGTGCCAGCAGCTTAGAGGGCAGGGCTAACACTGAAGCTTTCTTT. Protein product: CASSLEGRANTEAFF.

In its sample, this clone was seen once. V usage is TRBV4-2 and J usage is TRBJ1-6; D uncertain. CDR3 size: 13 residues. The germline V and J ends were trimmed by 5 bases and 8 bases, with 10 bases remaining between them. Germline assignment: CDR1 LGHNA and CDR2 YNFKEQ. CDR3 loop: CASSAVTDSPLHF. In nucleotides, the CDR3 is TGTGCCAGCAGCGCGGTCACTGATTCACCCCTCCACTTT.

The chain employs TRBV5-8 and TRBJ2-2; 10 bases are a match to TRBD1. Trimming cost V 3 bases and J 1 base; bases outside gene matches: 9. The CDR3 loop spans 18 amino acids. Germline CDR1 reads SGHTS; CDR2 reads YDEGEE. CDR3 nucleotides: TGTGCCAGCAGCTCCGGGACAGGGGAGTGGGGGAACACCGGGGAGCTGTTTTTT. It codes for CASSSGTGEWGNTGELFF.

The chain links TRBV19 to TRBJ1-2; 7 bases map to TRBD1. Per germline, CDR1 LNHDA and CDR2 SQIVND (reference sequence). This CDR3 has 17 amino acids. The V gene end was trimmed by 3 bases and the J gene end by 1 base; junction bases not matched to a gene: 11. Here the CDR3 DNA reads TGTGCCAGTAGTATTTCCCATCGGGACAGCCTTAACTATGGCTACACCTTC. This sequence encodes CASSISHRDSLNYGYTF.